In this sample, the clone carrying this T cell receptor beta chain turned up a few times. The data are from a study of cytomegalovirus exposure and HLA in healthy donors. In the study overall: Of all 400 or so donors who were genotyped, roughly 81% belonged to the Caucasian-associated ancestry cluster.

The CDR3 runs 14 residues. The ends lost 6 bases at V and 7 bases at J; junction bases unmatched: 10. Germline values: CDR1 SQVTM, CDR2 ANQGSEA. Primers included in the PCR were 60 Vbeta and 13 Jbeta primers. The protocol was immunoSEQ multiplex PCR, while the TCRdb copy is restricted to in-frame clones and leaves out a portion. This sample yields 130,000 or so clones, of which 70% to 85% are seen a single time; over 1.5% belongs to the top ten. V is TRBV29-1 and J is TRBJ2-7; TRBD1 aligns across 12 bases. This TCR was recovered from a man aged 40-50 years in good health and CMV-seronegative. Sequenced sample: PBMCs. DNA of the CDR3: TGCAGCGTGAAGGGACAGGGGGCAATAGGGGAGCAGTACTTC. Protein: CSVKGQGAIGEQYF.